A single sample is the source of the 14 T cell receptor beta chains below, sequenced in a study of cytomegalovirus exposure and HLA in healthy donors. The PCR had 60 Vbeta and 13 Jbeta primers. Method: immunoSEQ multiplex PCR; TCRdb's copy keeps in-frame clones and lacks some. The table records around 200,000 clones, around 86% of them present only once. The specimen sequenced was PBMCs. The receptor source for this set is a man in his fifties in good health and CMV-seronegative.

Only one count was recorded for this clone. The CDR3, as DNA: TGTGCCAGCAGTTCCGTCCCCTATGGCTACACCTTC. Translating gives CASSSVPYGYTF. The chain couples TRBV28 to TRBJ1-2, with D unclear. V shed 4 bases and J shed 4 bases, with 7 bases lying between them. The CDR3 runs to 12 residues. Germline values: CDR1 MDHEN, CDR2 SYDVKM.

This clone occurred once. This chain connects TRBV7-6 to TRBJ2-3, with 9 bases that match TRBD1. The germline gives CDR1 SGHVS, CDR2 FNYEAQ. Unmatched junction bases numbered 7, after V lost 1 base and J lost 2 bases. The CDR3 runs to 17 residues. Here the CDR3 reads CASSLVQQGASTDTQYF. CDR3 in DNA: TGTGCCAGCAGCTTAGTGCAACAGGGGGCGTCCACAGATACGCAGTATTTT.

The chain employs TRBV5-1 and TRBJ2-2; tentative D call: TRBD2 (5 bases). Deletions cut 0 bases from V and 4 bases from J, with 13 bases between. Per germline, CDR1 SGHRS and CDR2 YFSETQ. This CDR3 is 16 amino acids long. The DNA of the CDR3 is TGCGCCAGCAGCTTGGGGCTAGCTTTTGGCACCGGGGAGCTGTTTTTT. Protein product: CASSLGLAFGTGELFF.

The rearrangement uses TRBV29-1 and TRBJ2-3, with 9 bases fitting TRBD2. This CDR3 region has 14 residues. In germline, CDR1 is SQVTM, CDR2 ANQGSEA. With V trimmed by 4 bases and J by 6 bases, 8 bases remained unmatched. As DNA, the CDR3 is TGCAGCGTTGTCGGCGGGAGGGCCGGGGATACGCAGTATTTT. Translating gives CSVVGGRAGDTQYF.

CDR3 protein: CASSAQTGYGYTF. For the CDR3, the DNA is TGTGCCAGCAGCGCTCAGACAGGGTACGGCTACACCTTC. The chain carries TRBV9 and TRBJ1-2; TRBD1 matches 7 bases. From germline, CDR1 is SGDLS and CDR2 YYNGEE. The CDR3 totals 13 residues. J gave up 8 bases and V 3 bases, and 7 bases lay outside the gene matches. The whole variable domain, remainder taken from reference TRBV9 and TRBJ1-2, is DSGVTQTPKHLITATGQRVTLRCSPRSGDLSVYWYQQSLDQGLQFLIQYYNGEERAKGNILERFSAQQFPDLHSELNLSSLELGDSALYFCASSAQTGYGYTFGSGTRLTVV.

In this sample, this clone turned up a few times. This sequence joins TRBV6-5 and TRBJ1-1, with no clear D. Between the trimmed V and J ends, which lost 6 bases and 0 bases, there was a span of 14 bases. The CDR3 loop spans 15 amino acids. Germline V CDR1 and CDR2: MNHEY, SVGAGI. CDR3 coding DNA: TGTGCCAGCAGACCATCGACACGCATGAACACTGAAGCTTTCTTT. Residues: CASRPSTRMNTEAFF.

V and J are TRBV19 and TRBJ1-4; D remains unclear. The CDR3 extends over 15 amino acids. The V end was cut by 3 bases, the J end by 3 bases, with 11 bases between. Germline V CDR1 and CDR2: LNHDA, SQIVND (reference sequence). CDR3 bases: TGTGCCAGTAGTATGTTTTTTGAGCCTAATGAAAAACTGTTTTTT. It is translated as CASSMFFEPNEKLFF.

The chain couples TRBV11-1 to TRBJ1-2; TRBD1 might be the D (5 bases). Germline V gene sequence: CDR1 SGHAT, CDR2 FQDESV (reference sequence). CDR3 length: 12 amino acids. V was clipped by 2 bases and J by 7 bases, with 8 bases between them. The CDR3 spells CASSLSGGGYTF. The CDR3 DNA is TGTGCCAGCAGCTTAAGCGGGGGTGGCTACACCTTC. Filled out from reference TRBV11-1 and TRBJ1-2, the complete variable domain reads EAEVAQSPRYKITEKSQAVAFWCDPISGHATLYWYRQILGQGPELLVQFQDESVVDDSQLPKDRFSAERLKGVDSTLKIQPAELGDSAMYLCASSLSGGGYTFGSGTRLTVV.

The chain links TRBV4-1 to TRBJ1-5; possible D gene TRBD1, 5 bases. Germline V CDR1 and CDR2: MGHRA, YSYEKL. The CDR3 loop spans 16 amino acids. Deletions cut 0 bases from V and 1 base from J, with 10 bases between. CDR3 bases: TGCGCCAGCAGCCAAGAGGCAAGGGGAAGCAATCAGCCCCAGCATTTT. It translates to CASSQEARGSNQPQHF.

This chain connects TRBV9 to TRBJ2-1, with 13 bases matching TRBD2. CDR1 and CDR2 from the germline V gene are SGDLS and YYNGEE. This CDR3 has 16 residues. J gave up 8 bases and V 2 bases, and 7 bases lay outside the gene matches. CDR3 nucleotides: TGTGCCAGCAGCGTCTCCGGGACTAGCGGGATTGATGAGCAGTTCTTC. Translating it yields CASSVSGTSGIDEQFF.

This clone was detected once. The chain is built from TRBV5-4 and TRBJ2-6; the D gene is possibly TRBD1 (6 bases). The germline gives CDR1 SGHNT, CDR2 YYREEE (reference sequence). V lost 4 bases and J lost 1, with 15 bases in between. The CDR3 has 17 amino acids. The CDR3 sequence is CASSTPGHLSGANVLTF. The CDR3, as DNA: TGTGCCAGCAGCACTCCGGGACATCTTTCTGGGGCCAACGTCCTGACTTTC.

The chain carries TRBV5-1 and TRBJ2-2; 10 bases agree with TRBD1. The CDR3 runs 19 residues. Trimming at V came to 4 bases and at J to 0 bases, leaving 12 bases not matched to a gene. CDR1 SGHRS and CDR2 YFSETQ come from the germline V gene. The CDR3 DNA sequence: TGCGCCAGCAGCAGAAAGGGGGACAGGGGCTCCGCGAACACCGGGGAGCTGTTTTTT. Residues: CASSRKGDRGSANTGELFF.

The DNA for the CDR3 is TGTGCCAGCAGCCCGTACCGGGACTCCATTTCAGAGACCCAGTACTTC. It is translated as CASSPYRDSISETQYF. The J gene is TRBJ2-5, the V gene TRBV14, with D possibly being TRBD2 (6 bases). Germline CDR1 and CDR2: SGHDN and FVKESK. This CDR3 contains 16 residues. Trimming removed 4 bases at V and 4 bases at J, with 19 bases between.

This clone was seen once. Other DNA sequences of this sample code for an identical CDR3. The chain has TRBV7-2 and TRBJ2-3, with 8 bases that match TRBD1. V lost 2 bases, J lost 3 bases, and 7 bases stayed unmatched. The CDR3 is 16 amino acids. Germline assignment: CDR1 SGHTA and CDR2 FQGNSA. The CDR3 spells CASSLSSGGGTDTQYF. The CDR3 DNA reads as TGTGCCAGCAGCTTAAGCTCAGGGGGCGGGACAGATACGCAGTATTTT. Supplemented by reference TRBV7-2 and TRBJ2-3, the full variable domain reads GAGVSQSPSNKVTEKGKDVELRCDPISGHTALYWYRQSLGQGLEFLIYFQGNSAPDKSGLPSDRFSAERTGGSVSTLTIQRTQQEDSAVYLCASSLSSGGGTDTQYFGPGTRLTVL.